This TCR beta chain was sequenced for a study of T cell repertoires in cytomegalovirus infection. On this clonotype: What it recognizes is unknown.

The CDR3 length is 16 residues. Trimming took off 4 bases at V and 4 bases at J, with 20 bases between the two ends. Looked up from germline, CDR1 is MDHEN and CDR2 is SYDVKM. TCRdb reprocessed the reads with MiXCR, giving one entry per CDR3 protein. The sample records about 150,000 distinct CDR3 sequences, 32% being singletons. This chain uses TRBV28 with TRBJ2-7; D perhaps matches TRBD1 (6 bases). This sample comprised CD8+ T cells from cultured PBMCs, obtained from culture after CMV antigen stimulation. The receptor's source is a human donor in good health (CMV status not recorded). Some clones in this sample may be carry-over from other donors' samples. The DNA for the CDR3 is TGTGCCAGCAGTTCAAGCACGACCGGGACATCATACGAGCAGTACTTC. Amino acids: CASSSSTTGTSYEQYF.